One T cell receptor (beta chain) is described in this entry. What it recognizes is unknown. The data are from a study of Ad26.COV2.S vaccination and SARS-CoV-2 variants. Study outcomes and limitations: After vaccination, substantial breadth of spike-specific CD8+ and CD4+ responses was reported.

Assay used: immunoSEQ multiplex PCR; TCRdb lists only in-frame clones, some missing. The sample lists under 400,000 clones, about nine tenths occurring once. The CDR3 runs 15 residues. Per the germline V gene, CDR1 is SGHAT and CDR2 is FQDESV (reference sequence). Trimming left V 1 base short and J 0 bases short, with 8 bases between. Described treatment: about 20 received Ad26.COV2.S at low or high dose, single or two shots; 5 received placebo; per-sample allocation not given. All samples were drawn on day 63, counting from the first vaccine or placebo injection. In Boston, the donor was an adult between 18-55 years of age.

The chain employs TRBV11-1 and TRBJ2-3; D is unclear. This sequence was found in a person aged 18-60 years who received the Ad26.COV2.S COVID-19 vaccine or a placebo. The sequences come from peripheral blood, collected in a trial of Ad26.COV2.S vaccine versus placebo. CDR3 in DNA: TGTGCCAGCAGCTTAGAAGGGTCTAGCACAGATACGCAGTATTTT. Protein: CASSLEGSSTDTQYF.